Below, 13 T cell receptor beta chains from the same sample are listed, as sequenced in a study of T cells in Graves' hyperthyroidism and ophthalmopathy (dated by TCRdb to the late 2010s). Library generation was performed with multiplex PCR. These reads were obtained on an Illumina HiSeq 2000. The TCR beta CDR3 regions were amplified from the RNA transcripts. The first round of RT-PCR for the TCR CDR3 was performed with the HTBI primer set and the Qiagen OneStep RT-PCR kit. TCRdb reprocessed the public reads (quality trimming at Q25 with fastp, clone calling with MiXCR) and kept in-frame beta chains. Rows are unified per CDR3 protein, each entry keeping the most common DNA and genes. Present in this sample are about 500,000 distinct CDR3 sequences, roughly an eighth of which were seen just once. In total, the top ten clones hold under 20% of the sample. Specimen: blood. The receptors were gathered from a woman between 18 and 29 years old with Graves' hyperthyroidism.

This clonotype was found many times. The chain is built from TRBV12-3 or TRBV12-4 and TRBJ2-7; no clear D. The CDR3 is 13 residues long. Trimming removed 6 bases at V and 0 bases at J, with 9 bases between. In DNA, the CDR3 is TGTGCCAGCAGCCGCGGTCGCTCCTACGAGCAGTACGTC. Translation: CASSRGRSYEQYV.

The chain is built from TRBV6-2 or TRBV6-3 and TRBJ2-1; 16 positions match TRBD2. Germline CDR1 MNHEY, CDR2 SVGEGT. V was clipped by 5 bases and J by 2 bases; unmatched bases: 3. The CDR3 sequence is 17 residues long. CDR3 protein: CASSGGLAGGPYNEQFF. CDR3 bases: TGTGCCAGCAGTGGGGGACTAGCGGGAGGGCCCTACAATGAGCAGTTCTTC.

This clonotype was seen repeatedly, ten times or more. For the CDR3, the DNA is TGCGCCAGCAGCCACCCAACTAGCGGGAGATGGTACGAGCAGTACTTC. Translating gives CASSHPTSGRWYEQYF. The V gene is TRBV5-1, the J gene TRBJ2-7, with 11 nucleotides matching TRBD2. V dropped 4 bases and J dropped 4; count of bases not matched to a gene: 10. This CDR3 is built from 16 residues. Germline-derived CDR1 and CDR2 are SGHRS and YFSETQ.

The chain recombines TRBV6-1 with TRBJ2-3, with 11 bases aligning to TRBD1. Trimming took 2 bases from V and 9 from J; bases not matched to a gene: 10. The CDR3 length is 16 residues. CDR1 is MNHNS, CDR2 SASEGT, per germline. In DNA, the CDR3 is TGTGCCAGCAGTGAATCCCCGGGACAGGGGGTTACCACGCAGTATTTT. This gives the protein CASSESPGQGVTTQYF.

There are many counts of this clonotype. This rearrangement joins TRBV28 to TRBJ1-2; tentative D call: TRBD1 (6 bases). Germline-derived CDR1 and CDR2 are MDHEN and SYDVKM. Trimming stripped 3 bases from V and 2 bases from J, with 13 bases between. This CDR3 is built from 15 residues. CDR3: CASSLGGLLNYGYTF. CDR3 DNA sequence: TGTGCCAGCAGTTTGGGGGGCCTACTAAACTATGGCTACACCTTC.

The gene calls are TRBV7-6 and TRBJ1-1; TRBD1 agrees at 7 bases. The germline CDR1 and CDR2 sequences are SGHVS and FNYEAQ. The CDR3 contains 14 residues. Trimming cost V 3 bases and J 7 bases; bases outside gene matches: 8. CDR3 in DNA: TGTGCCAGCAGCTTGGCAGGGGGGAGTATTGAAGCTTTCTTT. Amino acids: CASSLAGGSIEAFF.

The chain couples TRBV19 to TRBJ2-3; TRBD1 might be the D (6 bases). Matching the DNA end better, TRBJ1-5 makes the J call doubtful. There are 13 residues in the CDR3. CDR1 LNHDA and CDR2 SQIVND come from the germline V gene (reference sequence). CDR3 amino acids: CASSKGVTDTQHF. The CDR3 coding sequence is TGTGCCAGTAGTAAGGGGGTGACAGATACGCAGCATTTT.

This clonotype was recorded at least ten times. The chain has TRBV6-5 and TRBJ2-7; D perhaps matches TRBD2 (5 bases). CDR1 and CDR2 (germline): MNHEY, SVGAGI. The V gene lost 2 bases and the J gene lost 4 bases, with 9 bases spanning the gap. The CDR3 consists of 13 residues. CDR3 sequence: CASSYNRGYEQYF. In nucleotides, the CDR3 is TGTGCCAGCAGTTACAACCGGGGTTACGAGCAGTACTTC.

This clonotype was detected many times. The chain has TRBV19 and TRBJ1-2, with D possibly TRBD1 on 5 matching bases. Germline values: CDR1 LNHDA, CDR2 SQIVND (reference sequence). V lost 3 bases to trimming and J lost 4 bases, with 15 bases between them. This CDR3 is 15 amino acids long. CDR3 nucleotides: TGTGCCAGTAGTATGGGGCAGGGAGCCCTCTATGGCTACACCTTC. Translated, it gives CASSMGQGALYGYTF.

This sequence joins TRBV12-5 and TRBJ2-1; TRBD1 agrees at 9 bases. Looked up from germline, CDR1 is LGHNT and CDR2 is FRNRAP. The CDR3 has 16 amino acids. V lost 5 bases and J lost 7; bases outside the gene matches: 12. The CDR3 DNA follows: TGTGCTAGTGGTACAGGGGGCGCTCAAAAGACGAATGAGCAGTTCTTC. It specifies CASGTGGAQKTNEQFF. Drawing the rest from reference TRBV12-5 and TRBJ2-1, the complete variable domain is DARVTQTPRHKVTEMGQEVTMRCQPILGHNTVFWYRQTMMQGLELLAYFRNRAPLDDSGMPKDRFSAEMPDATLATLKIQPSEPRDSAVYFCASGTGGAQKTNEQFFGPGTRLTVL.

This chain connects TRBV5-1 to TRBJ1-3; D not certain. Per the germline V gene, CDR1 is SGHRS and CDR2 is YFSETQ. The CDR3 covers 15 residues. V lost 5 bases, J lost 0 bases, and 12 bases lay in between. The CDR3: CASREETSSGNTIYF. CDR3 coding DNA: TGCGCCAGCAGGGAGGAAACGAGCTCTGGAAACACCATATATTTT.

This clonotype was observed at least ten times. This rearrangement joins TRBV11-2 to TRBJ1-5, with D hard to call. CDR1 SGHAT and CDR2 FQNNGV come from the germline V gene. Trimming left V 1 base short and J 4 bases short, with 5 bases between. This CDR3 is 13 amino acids long. The CDR3: CASSLGLNQPQHF. In DNA form, the CDR3 reads TGTGCCAGCAGCTTAGGATTGAATCAGCCCCAGCATTTT.

In its sample, this clonotype was seen a few times. The CDR3 protein is CASSYSSSKPYEQYF. CDR3 nucleotide sequence: TGTGCCAGCAGTTACTCCAGCAGTAAACCCTACGAGCAGTACTTC. J is TRBJ2-7 and V is TRBV6-6; D is ambiguous. V shed 0 bases and J shed 2 bases, with 11 bases lying between them. CDR1 and CDR2 (germline): MNHNY, SVGAGI (reference sequence). This CDR3 region has 15 residues.